This entry lists 8 T cell receptor beta chains sequenced from one sample in a study of T cells in Graves' hyperthyroidism and ophthalmopathy. TCR beta CDR3 region amplification was performed from RNA transcripts. The HTBI set primed first-round TCR CDR3 RT-PCR. Via MiXCR, TCRdb re-called the multiplex PCR reads, giving one row per CDR3 protein. Among tens of thousands of distinct CDR3 sequences, under 70% were seen once, and the ten largest hold 3% to 4%. Source material: blood. The source of these receptors is an older woman with Graves' ophthalmopathy.

The rearrangement joins TRBV7-9 to TRBJ2-1, with TRBD2 matching 8 bases. This CDR3 comprises 15 residues. The V gene's germline CDR1 is SEHNR and CDR2 FQNEAQ (reference sequence). V dropped 5 bases and J dropped 9; count of bases not matched to a gene: 12. The CDR3 sequence is CASSKPRDGGGEQFF. The CDR3 DNA sequence: TGTGCCAGCAGCAAACCCAGAGACGGGGGGGGTGAGCAGTTCTTC.

In DNA, the CDR3 is TGTGCCAGCAGCGTATCTAGCGGGGATGATTCGTACCAAGAGACCCAGTACTTC. It codes for CASSVSSGDDSYQETQYF. The J gene is TRBJ2-5, the V gene TRBV9; 9 bases are shared with TRBD2. From germline, CDR1 is SGDLS and CDR2 YYNGEE. This CDR3 comprises 18 residues. J gave up 0 bases and V 1 base, and 10 bases lay outside the gene matches.

The genes are TRBV5-1 and TRBJ1-2, with D unresolved. The CDR3 is 13 amino acids. The germline gives CDR1 SGHRS, CDR2 YFSETQ. The V and J ends lost 3 bases and 5 bases respectively, with 11 bases between them. Here the CDR3 DNA reads TGCGCCAGCAGCTCGCTGAGGAAGTATGGCTACACCTTC. It codes for CASSSLRKYGYTF.

This clonotype was detected many times. The chain is built from TRBV20-1 and TRBJ1-1, with D perhaps matching TRBD1 (5 bases). CDR3 length: 16 residues. Trimming took off 0 bases at V and 0 bases at J, with 14 bases between the two ends. The germline gives CDR1 DFQATT, CDR2 SNEGSKA (reference sequence). The CDR3: CSARDPIRGVNTEAFF. The CDR3 DNA reads TGCAGTGCTAGAGATCCAATAAGGGGCGTGAACACTGAAGCTTTCTTT.

This clonotype showed up many times. The chain is built from TRBV12-3 or TRBV12-4 and TRBJ2-2; no definite D call. The CDR3 extends over 14 amino acids. Trimming shortened V by 8 bases and J by 0 bases, and 10 bases separated the two germline ends. The DNA of the CDR3 is TGTGCCAGCTCTGGCGGCTCGAACACCGGGGAGCTGTTTTTT. Translating it yields CASSGGSNTGELFF.

The V and J genes are TRBV10-3 and TRBJ2-5; D ambiguous. V was shortened by 3 bases and J by 9 bases, with 17 bases between the two germline ends. The CDR3 is made up of 14 amino acids. The germline V gene encodes CDR1 ENHRY and CDR2 SYGVKD. The CDR3 DNA is TGTGCCATCAGTGAATTATGGGCCGATCAGCCCCAGTACTTC. Its translation is CAISELWADQPQYF.

The CDR3 region has the DNA TGTGCCAGCAGCTTAAGGGGGGGACCTAACACCGGGGAGCTGTTTTTT. This translates into CASSLRGGPNTGELFF. This sequence joins TRBV7-3 and TRBJ2-2, with TRBD2 matching 7 bases. The CDR3 has 16 amino acids. J gave up 2 bases and V 1 base, and 4 bases lay outside the gene matches. Looked up from germline, CDR1 is SGHTA and CDR2 is FQGTGA.

This clonotype has ten or more counts. The chain carries TRBV20-1 and TRBJ2-5, with no clear D. V dropped 5 bases and J dropped 3 bases, with 13 bases sitting between them. The CDR3 is made up of 13 amino acids. The germline V gene encodes CDR1 DFQATT and CDR2 SNEGSKA (reference sequence). CDR3 protein: CSARSPAEETQYF. The DNA for the CDR3 is TGCAGTGCTCGTAGTCCGGCGGAAGAGACCCAGTACTTC.